Listed here is a single T cell receptor (beta chain). What it recognizes is unknown. The V and J ends lost 2 bases and 2 bases respectively, with 7 bases between them. This CDR3 is 15 amino acids long. Germline CDR1 is MDHEN and CDR2 is SYDVKM. These data come from a study of cytomegalovirus exposure and HLA in healthy donors. Regarding the study as a whole: Sequencing likely produced, as an artifact, a cluster of highly shared sequence variants. The study designated 150 or so TCR beta chains cytomegalovirus-associated.

60 Vbeta and 13 Jbeta primers were used in PCR. Only in-frame clones appear in the TCRdb table, and some are missing; sequencing was by immunoSEQ multiplex PCR. The sample carries over 50,000 clones, more than 70% recorded once. This clonotype was sampled from a man in his fifties in good health and CMV-seropositive. The sequenced material came from PBMCs. The chain has TRBV28 and TRBJ2-6, with D possibly being TRBD1 (5 bases). CDR3 region: CASSLTGTGANVLTF. The CDR3 region has the DNA TGTGCCAGCAGTTTAACAGGAACTGGGGCCAACGTCCTGACTTTC.